The clone carrying this T cell receptor beta chain was counted once. The study drew participants aged about 18 to 89 years from 20 to 30 US areas. Each participant's cohort was designated according to participant-reported clinical history. The data stem from a study of blood T cell repertoires in COVID-19. About the research overall: Both acute and convalescent COVID-19 samples were obtained from the United States, Italy and Spain. T cells, B-cell-depleted T cells, or PBMCs provided the cDNA or gDNA that served as material.

Germline V lookup: CDR1 MNHEY, CDR2 SMNVEV (reference sequence). V shed 2 bases and J 6 bases; nucleotides not matched to a gene: 25. The CDR3 extends over 21 amino acids. Profiled with immunoSEQ multiplex PCR; TCRdb holds only in-frame clones, not every one. The sample has approximately 200,000 clones, approximately 83% seen once. The chain recombines TRBV27 with TRBJ2-3; 8 positions agree with TRBD2. The TCR was taken from a woman aged 40 to 50 with acute COVID-19. Sequenced input: PBMCs or T cells enriched from blood (not recorded which). In DNA, the CDR3 is TGTGCCAGCAGTTTAGGGGGGCTCGGGAGGGCCTCGTGGTCTGGTTCCGATACGCAGTATTTT. This gives the protein CASSLGGLGRASWSGSDTQYF.